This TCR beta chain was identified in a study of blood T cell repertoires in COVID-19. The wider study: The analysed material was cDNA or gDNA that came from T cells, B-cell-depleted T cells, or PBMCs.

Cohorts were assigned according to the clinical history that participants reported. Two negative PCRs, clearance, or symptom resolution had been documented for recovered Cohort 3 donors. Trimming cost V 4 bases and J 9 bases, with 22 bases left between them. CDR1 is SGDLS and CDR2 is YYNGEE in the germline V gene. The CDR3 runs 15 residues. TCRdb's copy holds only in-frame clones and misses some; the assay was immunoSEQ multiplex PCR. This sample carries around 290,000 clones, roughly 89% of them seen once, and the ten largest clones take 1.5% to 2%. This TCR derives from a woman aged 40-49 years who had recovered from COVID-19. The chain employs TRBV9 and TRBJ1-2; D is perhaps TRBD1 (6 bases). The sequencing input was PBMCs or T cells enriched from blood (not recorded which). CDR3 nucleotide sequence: TGTGCCAGCAGCACAACGACGGGGTGGGGGCCTAGCTACACCTTC. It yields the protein CASSTTTGWGPSYTF. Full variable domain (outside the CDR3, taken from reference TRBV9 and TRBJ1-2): DSGVTQTPKHLITATGQRVTLRCSPRSGDLSVYWYQQSLDQGLQFLIQYYNGEERAKGNILERFSAQQFPDLHSELNLSSLELGDSALYFCASSTTTGWGPSYTFGSGTRLTVV.